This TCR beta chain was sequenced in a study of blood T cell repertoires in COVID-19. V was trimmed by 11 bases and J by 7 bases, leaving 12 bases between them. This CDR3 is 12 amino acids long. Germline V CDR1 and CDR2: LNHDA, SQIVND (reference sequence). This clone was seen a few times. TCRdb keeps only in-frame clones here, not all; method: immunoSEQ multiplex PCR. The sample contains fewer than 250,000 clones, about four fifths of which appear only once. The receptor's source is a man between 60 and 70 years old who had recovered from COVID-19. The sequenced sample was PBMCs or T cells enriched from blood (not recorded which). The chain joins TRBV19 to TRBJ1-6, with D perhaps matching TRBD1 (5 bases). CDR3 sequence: CAYPGNNSPLHF. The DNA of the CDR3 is TGTGCCTACCCAGGGAACAATTCACCCCTCCACTTT.